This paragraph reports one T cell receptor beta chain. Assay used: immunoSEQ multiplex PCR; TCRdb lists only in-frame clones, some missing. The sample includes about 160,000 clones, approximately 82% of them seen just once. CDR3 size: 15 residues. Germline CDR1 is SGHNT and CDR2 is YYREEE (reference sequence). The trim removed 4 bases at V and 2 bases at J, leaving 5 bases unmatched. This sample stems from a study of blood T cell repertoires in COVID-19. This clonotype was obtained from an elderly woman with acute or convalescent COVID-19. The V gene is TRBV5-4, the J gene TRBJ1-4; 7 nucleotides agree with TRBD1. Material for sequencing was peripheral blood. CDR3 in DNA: TGTGCCAGCAGCATCGGACAGGCGACTAATGAAAAACTGTTTTTT. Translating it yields CASSIGQATNEKLFF.